The table lists the clone carrying this TCR beta chain with a few counts. Vbeta (60) and Jbeta (13) primers were used in the PCR. Assay: immunoSEQ multiplex PCR; the TCRdb copy retains only in-frame clones and omits some. The sample records some 45,000 clones, 50% being singletons. CDR3 length: 16 residues. V lost 4 bases and J lost 0, with 14 bases in between. CDR1 SNHLY and CDR2 FYNNEI come from the germline V gene. The data stem from a study of cytomegalovirus exposure and HLA in healthy donors. Sequencing was done on a sample of PBMCs. The receptor comes from a human donor in good health. V is TRBV2 and J is TRBJ2-3, with a weak D call TRBD2 (6 bases). The CDR3 loop is CASSAPIAESTDTQYF. CDR3 nucleotides: TGTGCCAGCAGTGCCCCCATAGCGGAGAGCACAGATACGCAGTATTTT.